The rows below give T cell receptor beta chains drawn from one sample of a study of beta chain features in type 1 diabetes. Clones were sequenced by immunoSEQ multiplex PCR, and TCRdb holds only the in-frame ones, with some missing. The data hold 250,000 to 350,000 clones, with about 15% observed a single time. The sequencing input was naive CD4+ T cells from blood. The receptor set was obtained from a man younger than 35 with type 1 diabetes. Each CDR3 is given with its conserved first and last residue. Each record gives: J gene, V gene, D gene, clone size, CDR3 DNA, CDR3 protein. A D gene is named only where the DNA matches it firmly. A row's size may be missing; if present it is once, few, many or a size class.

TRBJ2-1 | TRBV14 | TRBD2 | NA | TGTGCCAGCAGCCAAATGACTAGCGGGCCAAACAATGAGCAGTTCTTC | CASSQMTSGPNNEQFF
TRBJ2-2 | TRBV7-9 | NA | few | TGTGCCAGCAGCCTCCGGGGAGGCCAGATCACGAACACCGGGGAGCTGTTTTTT | CASSLRGGQITNTGELFF
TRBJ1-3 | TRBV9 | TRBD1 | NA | TGTGCCAGCAGCGTGCAGGGGACAGCCGGAAACACCATATATTTT | CASSVQGTAGNTIYF
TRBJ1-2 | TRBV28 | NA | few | TGTGCCAGCAGTTTAAGAGGAGGCTACACCTTC | CASSLRGGYTF
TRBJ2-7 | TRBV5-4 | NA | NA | TGTGCCAGCAGCTTGGGCACCGCGTCCTACGAGCAGTACTTC | CASSLGTASYEQYF
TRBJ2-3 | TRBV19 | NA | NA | TGTGCCAGTAGTATAGGGTTGGCACCTAGCACAGATACGCAGTATTTT | CASSIGLAPSTDTQYF
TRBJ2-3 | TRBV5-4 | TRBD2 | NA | TGTGCCAGCAGCATTAAGCGGGAACCTAACACAGATACGCAGTATTTT | CASSIKREPNTDTQYF
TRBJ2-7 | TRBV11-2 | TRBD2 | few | TGCGCGAGCGGGAGCTACGAGCAGTACTTC | CASGSYEQYF
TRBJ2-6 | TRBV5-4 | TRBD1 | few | TGTGCCAGCAGCCCCAGGACAGGGCGTGGCTCTGGGGCCAACGTCCTGACTTTC | CASSPRTGRGSGANVLTF
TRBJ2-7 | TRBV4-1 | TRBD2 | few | TGCGCCAGCAGTACGGGACTAGCGGGGGGCCGGGACTACGAGCAGTACTTC | CASSTGLAGGRDYEQYF
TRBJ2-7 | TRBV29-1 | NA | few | TGCAGCGTGGGGAGGACCTACGAGCAGTACTTC | CSVGRTYEQYF
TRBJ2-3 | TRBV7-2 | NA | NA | TGTGCCAGCAGCTTTTTCGTCACAGATACGCAGTATTTT | CASSFFVTDTQYF
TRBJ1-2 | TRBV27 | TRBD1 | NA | TGTGCCAGCAGTTTATCGGACAGGGGGCCCGGCACCTTC | CASSLSDRGPGTF
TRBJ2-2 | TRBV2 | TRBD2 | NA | TGTGCCAGCAGAGTGACTAGCGGGGGCCCCGGGGAGCTGTTTTTT | CASRVTSGGPGELFF
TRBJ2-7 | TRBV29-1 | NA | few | TGCAGCGTTGCCAGGGTGCCCTACGAGCAGTACTTC | CSVARVPYEQYF
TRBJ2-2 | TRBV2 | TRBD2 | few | TGTGCCTGGGCCAGCGGGAGGACCGGGGAGCTGTTTTTT | CAWASGRTGELFF
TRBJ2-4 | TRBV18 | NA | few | TGTGCCAGCTCACCAAAGGACGGACTAGCCAAAAACATTCAGTACTTC | CASSPKDGLAKNIQYF
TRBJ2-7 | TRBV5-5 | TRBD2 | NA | TGTGCCAGCAGCTTGGAGCTAGCGGGCCCCTCCAGCTTC | CASSLELAGPSSF
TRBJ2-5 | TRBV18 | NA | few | TGTGCCAGCTCCACGGACGGGGAGGAGACCCAGTACTTC | CASSTDGEETQYF
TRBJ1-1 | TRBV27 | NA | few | TGTGCCAGCAGCTTCGGACACAACACTGAAGCTTTCTTT | CASSFGHNTEAFF
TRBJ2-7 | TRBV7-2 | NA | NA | TGTGCCAGCAGCTCCTGGGGGGACGAGCAGTACTTC | CASSSWGDEQYF
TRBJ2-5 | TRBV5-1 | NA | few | TGCGCCAGCAGCTTGGTGTCGTTCCAAGAGACCCAGTACTTC | CASSLVSFQETQYF
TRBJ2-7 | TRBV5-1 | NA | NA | TGCGCCAGCAGCTTGAGGCAAACAGGAGAAGGTTTCAACGAGCAGTACTTC | CASSLRQTGEGFNEQYF
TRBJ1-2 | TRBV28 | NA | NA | TGTGCCAGTGGAAAGGGGTTTGAGGGCTACACCTTC | CASGKGFEGYTF
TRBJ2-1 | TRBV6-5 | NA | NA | TGTGCCAGCAGTTCCCTCGCGGGGCTCACCTACAATGAGCAGTTCTTC | CASSSLAGLTYNEQFF
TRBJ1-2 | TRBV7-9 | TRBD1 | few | TGTGCCAGCAGCTCAGGAAGGAGACAGGGGGTAACCTATGGCTACACCTTC | CASSSGRRQGVTYGYTF
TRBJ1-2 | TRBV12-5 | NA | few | TGTGCTAGTGCCCCGGTCTATGGCTACACCTTC | CASAPVYGYTF
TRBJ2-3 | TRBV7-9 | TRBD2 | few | TGTGCCAGCAGCTTAGATCTACTAGCGGCAGATACGCAGTATTTT | CASSLDLLAADTQYF
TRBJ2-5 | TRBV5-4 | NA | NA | TGTGCCAGCAGCTTGGAGAGCAGGGTCCAAGAGACCCAGTACTTC | CASSLESRVQETQYF
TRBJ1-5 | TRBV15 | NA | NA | TGTGCCACCAGCAACCTCAGGAATCAGCCCCAGCATTTT | CATSNLRNQPQHF
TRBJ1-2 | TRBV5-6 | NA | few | TGTGCCAGCAGCTTGCGGAGACTCTCGGATGGCTACACCTTC | CASSLRRLSDGYTF
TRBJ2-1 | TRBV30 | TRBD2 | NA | TGTGCCTGGAGAAAGCTAGCGGGGCGGTACAATGAGCAGTTCTTC | CAWRKLAGRYNEQFF
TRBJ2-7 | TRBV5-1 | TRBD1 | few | TGCGCCAGCAGCTTGGGGACAGGGTACGAGCAGTACTTC | CASSLGTGYEQYF
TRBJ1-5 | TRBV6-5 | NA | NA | TGTGCCAGCAGTTACTCGTACGGTCAGCCCCAGCATTTT | CASSYSYGQPQHF
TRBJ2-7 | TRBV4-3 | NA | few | TGCGCCAGCAGCCAAGATCGTCTCTACGCCTCCTACGAGCAGTACTTC | CASSQDRLYASYEQYF
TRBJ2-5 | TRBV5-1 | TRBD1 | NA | TGCGCCAGCAGCTCTCAGGGGGCGCGGCAAGAGACCCAGTACTTC | CASSSQGARQETQYF
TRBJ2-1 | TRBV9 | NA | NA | TGTGCCAGCAGCGTAGTCGGGACTGGCTACAATGAGCAGTTCTTC | CASSVVGTGYNEQFF
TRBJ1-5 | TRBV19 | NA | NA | TGTGCCAGTAGTGGTTACGGTAGCGGCAATCAGCCCCAGCATTTT | CASSGYGSGNQPQHF
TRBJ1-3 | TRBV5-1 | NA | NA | TGCGCCAGCAGCTTCGACAGGCTCTCTGGAAACACCATATATTTT | CASSFDRLSGNTIYF
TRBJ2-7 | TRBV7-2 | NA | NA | TGTGCCAGCAGCCTCACTACCCAATACGAGCAGTACTTC | CASSLTTQYEQYF
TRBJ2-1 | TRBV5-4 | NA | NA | TGTGCCAGCAGCCCAACCCCTCCGGGAAATGAGCAGTTCTTC | CASSPTPPGNEQFF
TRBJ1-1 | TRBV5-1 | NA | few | TGCGCCAGCAGCTCAGGCGTCAACACTGAAGCTTTCTTT | CASSSGVNTEAFF
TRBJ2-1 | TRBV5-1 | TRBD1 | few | TGCGCCAGCAGCCCGGGGGACAGGGGGATGACGGGGAATGAGCAGTTCTTC | CASSPGDRGMTGNEQFF
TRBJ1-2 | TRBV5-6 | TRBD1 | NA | TGTGCCAGCAGCTTGGAGGGGACAGCTCTTTATGGCTACACCTTC | CASSLEGTALYGYTF
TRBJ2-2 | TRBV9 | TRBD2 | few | TGTGCCAGCAGCGGAAGCGGGAGCGGTCTCGGGGAGCTGTTTTTT | CASSGSGSGLGELFF
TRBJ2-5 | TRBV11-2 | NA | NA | TGTGCCACGGGGCGGGGACAAGAGACCCAGTACTTC | CATGRGQETQYF
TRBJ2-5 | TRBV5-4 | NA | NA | TGTGCCAGCAGCTCCCGGGAACGGGGGACCCAGTACTTC | CASSSRERGTQYF
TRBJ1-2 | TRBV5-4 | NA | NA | TGTGCCAGCAGCCCCAGGGGAGGGTATGGCTACACCTTC | CASSPRGGYGYTF
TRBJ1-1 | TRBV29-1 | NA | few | TGCAGCGTTGAGGCCTGGGCGAACACTGAAGCTTTCTTT | CSVEAWANTEAFF
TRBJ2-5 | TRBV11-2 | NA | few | TGTGCCAGCAGCTTAGCTCCGCGTAAGAGAGAGACCCAGTACTTC | CASSLAPRKRETQYF
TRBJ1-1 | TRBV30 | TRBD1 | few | TGTGCCTGGACCCCACTTGGACAGGTGGCTTTCTTT | CAWTPLGQVAFF
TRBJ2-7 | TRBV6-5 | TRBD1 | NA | TGTGCCAGCAGTTCCCCGGGGACAGACAGCTACGAGCAGTACTTC | CASSSPGTDSYEQYF
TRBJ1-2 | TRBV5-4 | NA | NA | TGTGCCAGCAGCCCGACGCAGGGAAGTGGCTACACCTTC | CASSPTQGSGYTF
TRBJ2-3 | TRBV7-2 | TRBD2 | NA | TGTGCCAGCAGCTTATCTAGCGGGGGGACAGATACGCAGTATTTT | CASSLSSGGTDTQYF
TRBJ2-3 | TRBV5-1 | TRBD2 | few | TGCGCCAGCAGCTCATCCCTAACTAGCGGGGGGGCGGATACGCAGTATTTT | CASSSSLTSGGADTQYF
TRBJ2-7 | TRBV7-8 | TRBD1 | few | TGTGCCAGCAGCTCGACAGGGAGTAAATACGAGCAGTACTTC | CASSSTGSKYEQYF
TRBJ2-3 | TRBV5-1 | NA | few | TGCGCCAGCAGCTTGAGCGTCGGGGTCCGAGATACGCAGTATTTT | CASSLSVGVRDTQYF
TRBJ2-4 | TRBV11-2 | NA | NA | TGTGCCAGCAGCTATGCGGGGGCACTAAACATTCAGTACTTC | CASSYAGALNIQYF
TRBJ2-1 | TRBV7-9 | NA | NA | TGTGCCAGCAGCTTACAGGGCTGGCAGTTCTTC | CASSLQGWQFF
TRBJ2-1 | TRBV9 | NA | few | TGTGCCAGCAGCGTAGGGCAAAGCTACAATGAGCAGTTCTTC | CASSVGQSYNEQFF